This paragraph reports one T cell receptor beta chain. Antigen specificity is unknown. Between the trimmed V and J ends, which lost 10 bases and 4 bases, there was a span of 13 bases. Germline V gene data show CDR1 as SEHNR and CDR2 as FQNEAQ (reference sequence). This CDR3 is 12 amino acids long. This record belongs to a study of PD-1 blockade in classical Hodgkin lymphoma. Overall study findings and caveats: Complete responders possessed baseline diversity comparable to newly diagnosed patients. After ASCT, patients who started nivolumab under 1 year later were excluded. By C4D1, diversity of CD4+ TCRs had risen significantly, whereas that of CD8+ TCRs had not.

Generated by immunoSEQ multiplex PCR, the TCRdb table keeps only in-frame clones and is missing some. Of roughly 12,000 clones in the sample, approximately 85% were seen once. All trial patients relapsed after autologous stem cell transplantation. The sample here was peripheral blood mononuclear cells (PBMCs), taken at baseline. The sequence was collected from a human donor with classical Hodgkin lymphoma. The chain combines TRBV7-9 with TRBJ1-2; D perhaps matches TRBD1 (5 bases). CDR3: CATSQGRYGYTF. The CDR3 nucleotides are TGTGCCACGAGCCAGGGACGCTATGGCTACACCTTC.